This entry describes one T cell receptor beta chain. Antigen unknown. Treatment reported: around 19 received Ad26.COV2.S at low or high dose, single or two shots; several received placebo; per-sample allocation not given. Specimens were obtained on day 63 following the first vaccine or placebo injection. The data belong to a study of Ad26.COV2.S vaccination and SARS-CoV-2 variants. At the level of the study: Of the COV1001 trial arms, the Ad26.COV2.S arm included the donor. The authors gave Ad26.COV2.S intramuscularly, either once or twice 56 days apart. Points from the study as a whole: Analytic work on TCR breadth and depth might have understated the full extent of total T cell responses. Whether participants received vaccine or placebo, their non-spike TCR breadth was similar.

The CDR3 runs to 15 residues. The trim removed 5 bases at V and 8 bases at J, leaving 8 bases unmatched. The V gene's germline CDR1 is SEHNR and CDR2 FQNEAQ (reference sequence). Method: immunoSEQ multiplex PCR; TCRdb's copy keeps in-frame clones and lacks some. This sample has over 450,000 clones, with roughly nine tenths found just once. The specimen comprised peripheral blood, sampled in a trial of Ad26.COV2.S vaccine versus placebo. The origin of this receptor is a person between 18 and 60 years old who received the Ad26.COV2.S COVID-19 vaccine or a placebo. The chain has TRBV7-9 and TRBJ1-4; 10 bases map to TRBD1. The CDR3 region is CASSATGTGAEKLFF. Written as DNA, the CDR3 is TGTGCCAGCAGCGCAACCGGGACAGGGGCGGAAAAACTGTTTTTT.